Listed here is a single T cell receptor beta chain. Its antigen is undetermined. This specimen belongs to a study of post-analysis software for immune sequencing data. General study findings and limits: Under the F measure, samples that were prepared in one batch clustered strongly together. A handful of TRBV segments, including TRBV5-6, TRBV5-1 and TRBV20-1, were more frequent in patients than controls. Significantly lower normalized Chao1 diversity was seen in multiple sclerosis patients than in controls.

The germline gives CDR1 MNHNS, CDR2 SASEGT. The CDR3 runs 11 residues. V gave up 8 bases and J gave up 6 bases, with 8 bases separating them. Unique molecular identifiers were present in the TCR beta cDNA libraries. T cells numbering about 0.85 to 11 million yielded cDNA molecules that totaled around 500,000. Each CDR3 protein is one row after TCRdb ran MiXCR on the PCR reads. This sample has roughly 150,000 distinct CDR3 sequences; 35% to 40% occur once, and the top ten carry approximately 30%. This TCR derives from a girl aged 5-17 years with multiple sclerosis. The sample in question was blood, obtained after autologous hematopoietic stem cell transplantation. The J gene is TRBJ2-1, the V gene TRBV6-1; D is ambiguous. In DNA form, the CDR3 reads TGTGCCAGCGCCCTGGGCAATGAGCAGTTCTTC. Translation gives CASALGNEQFF.